The 14 T cell receptor beta chains presented below share a single source sample, sequenced in a study of glioma-infiltrating T cells. TCR alpha and beta CDR3 regions were amplified from RNA using iRepertoire nested multiplex PCR. TCRdb re-derived calls from the multiplex PCR reads in MiXCR, one entry per CDR3 protein. There are 400,000 or so distinct CDR3 sequences in the sample; less than 50% occur only once, and more than 10% lies in the top ten. Sequencing was carried out using glioma tissue, nonneoplastic brain tissue, or PBMCs (not recorded which). Receptors originate from a human donor with low-grade glioma or glioblastoma, undergoing nonglioma brain surgery, or in good health (not recorded which).

This clonotype was found a few times. The chain recombines TRBV24-1 with TRBJ1-5, with D perhaps matching TRBD1 (5 bases). This CDR3 region has 12 residues. The V end lost 3 bases, the J end lost 12 bases, and 11 bases lay between the germline ends. Germline lookup yields CDR1 KGHDR and CDR2 SFDVKD. CDR3 amino acids: CATSDLDRNQHF. In DNA, the CDR3 is TGTGCCACCAGTGATCTTGACAGAAACCAGCATTTT.

Worth noting for this clonotype: At one boundary the junction diverges from the germline segment, which might be a read error. The V call is TRBV12-3 or TRBV12-4, the J call TRBJ1-1, with D possibly being TRBD1 (6 bases). This CDR3 is 14 amino acids long. The CDR3 region is CASRTGTLNTGAFF. The CDR3, as DNA: TGTGCCAGCAGGACCGGGACATTGAACACTGGAGCTTTCTTT.

This clonotype showed up many times. The genes are TRBV6-1 and TRBJ2-7, with 8 bases that match TRBD1. V gave up 5 bases and J gave up 4 bases; unmatched junction bases: 13. The CDR3 runs to 16 residues. Germline V lookup: CDR1 MNHNS, CDR2 SASEGT. This CDR3 reads CASSKVGQGAGYEQYF. CDR3 bases: TGTGCCAGCAGTAAGGTCGGGCAGGGGGCAGGATACGAGCAGTACTTC.

The V and J genes are TRBV12-3 or TRBV12-4 and TRBJ2-1, with 9 bases lining up with TRBD2. Trimming cost V 7 bases and J 2 bases; bases outside gene matches: 6. The length of the CDR3 is 15 residues. CDR3 sequence (DNA): TGTGCCAGCACTAGGCTAGCGGGGACCTACAATGAGCAGTTCTTC. Its protein is CASTRLAGTYNEQFF.

This clonotype turned up a few times. V gene TRBV28 combines with J gene TRBJ2-1; tentatively, D is TRBD2 (5 bases). This CDR3 is 14 amino acids long. The germline V gene has CDR1 MDHEN and CDR2 SYDVKM. Trimming left V 2 bases short and J 0 bases short, with 5 bases between. As DNA, the CDR3 is TGTGCCAGCAGTTTAACTAGCTCCTACAATGAGCAGTTCTTC. Encoded protein: CASSLTSSYNEQFF.

Notes on this clonotype: An end of the junction differs from the germline gene, which may be a read error. This chain uses TRBV20-1 with TRBJ1-1; D not certain. CDR3 length: 10 amino acids. CDR1 DFQATT and CDR2 SNEGSKA come from the germline V gene (reference sequence). CDR3 region: CSVSHPEALF. The CDR3 DNA reads as TGCAGCGTGAGCCATCCCGAAGCTCTCTTT.

This clonotype came up many times. The J gene is TRBJ1-5, the V gene TRBV27; weak D call: TRBD1 (5 bases). With 3 bases removed from V and 4 bases from J, the gap between germline ends came to 13 bases. The CDR3 has 15 residues. Germline values: CDR1 MNHEY, CDR2 SMNVEV (reference sequence). The CDR3 loop reads CASSLEGLGNQPQHF. DNA for the CDR3: TGTGCCAGCAGTTTGGAGGGACTTGGGAATCAGCCCCAGCATTTT.

This clonotype has more than one count but fewer than ten. The chain has TRBV4-1 and TRBJ2-7; no definite D call. V was pared by 0 bases and J by 0 bases, with 6 bases between. Germline CDR1 is MGHRA and CDR2 is YSYEKL. The CDR3 is 14 amino acids. For the CDR3, the DNA is TGCGCCAGCAGCCAAGATCTAGGCTCCTACGAGCAGTACTTC. Translation: CASSQDLGSYEQYF.

This clonotype was detected once. Being one base from a much bigger clone, this may be a read error. The V gene is TRBV6-2 or TRBV6-3, the J gene TRBJ1-6; D not certain. Germline V lookup: CDR1 MNHEY, CDR2 SVGEGT. The CDR3 has 16 residues. The CDR3 region is CASCYSSGLKWKPLHF. The CDR3 DNA reads TGTGCCAGCTGTTACTCAAGCGGTTTAAAGTGGAAACCCCTCCACTTT.

This clonotype showed up many times. The chain employs TRBV6-2 or TRBV6-3 and TRBJ2-7; no reliable D call. The V end lost 6 bases, the J end lost 0 bases, and 6 bases lay between the germline ends. Germline V gene lookup returns CDR1 MNHEY and CDR2 SVGEGT. CDR3 length: 12 amino acids. CDR3 nucleotide sequence: TGTGCCAGCAGGAAAAGCTCCTACGAGCAGTACTTC. Translated, it gives CASRKSSYEQYF.

The rearrangement uses TRBV4-3 and TRBJ1-6; maybe TRBD1 (5 bases). V lost 2 bases and J 6 bases, leaving 11 bases between the germline ends. Germline V gene sequence: CDR1 LGHNA, CDR2 YSLEER. The length of the CDR3 is 15 residues. CDR3: CASSQYRQSNSPLHF. CDR3 nucleotide sequence: TGCGCCAGCAGCCAATATAGACAGAGTAATTCACCCCTCCACTTT.

This clonotype was observed a handful of times. The chain is built from TRBV20-1 and TRBJ2-7; possible D gene TRBD1, 5 bases. The V end lost 6 bases, the J end lost 3 bases, and 18 bases lay between the germline ends. This CDR3 region has 14 residues. Germline values: CDR1 DFQATT, CDR2 SNEGSKA (reference sequence). CDR3 in amino acids: CSALPRWGGYEQYF. The CDR3 coding sequence is TGCAGTGCCCTCCCCAGGTGGGGCGGCTACGAGCAGTACTTC.

This clonotype has only a few counts. V gene TRBV4-1 combines with J gene TRBJ2-1; 9 nucleotides align to TRBD2. This CDR3 contains 16 residues. Trimming removed 0 bases from V and 9 bases from J; junction bases left unmatched: 9. The V gene's germline CDR1 is MGHRA and CDR2 YSYEKL. In DNA, the CDR3 is TGCGCCAGCAGCCAAGATCTAGCGGGAAGTATTATTGAGCAGTTCTTC. It is translated as CASSQDLAGSIIEQFF.

Points on this clonotype: The missing conserved phenylalanine or tryptophan at the end of this CDR3 makes a read error likely. This sequence joins TRBV20-1 and TRBJ2-5; no clear D gene. The CDR3 contains 16 residues. With 0 bases removed from V and 4 bases from J, the gap between germline ends came to 18 bases. Looked up from germline, CDR1 is DFQATT and CDR2 is SNEGSKA (reference sequence). CDR3 region: CSAREGIRLPLETQYL. The CDR3 DNA follows: TGCAGTGCTAGAGAAGGGATTAGGCTTCCCCTAGAGACCCAGTACCTC.